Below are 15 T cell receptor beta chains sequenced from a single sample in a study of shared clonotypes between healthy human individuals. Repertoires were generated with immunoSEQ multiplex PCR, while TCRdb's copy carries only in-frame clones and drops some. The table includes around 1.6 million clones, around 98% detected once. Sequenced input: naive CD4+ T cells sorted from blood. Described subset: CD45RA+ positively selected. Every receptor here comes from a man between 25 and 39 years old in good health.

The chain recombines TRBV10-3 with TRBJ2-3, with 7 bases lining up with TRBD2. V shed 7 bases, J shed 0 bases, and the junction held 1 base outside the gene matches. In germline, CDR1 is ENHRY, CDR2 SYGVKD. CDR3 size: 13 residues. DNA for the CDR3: TGTGCCATCAAAGCGGGAAGCACAGATACGCAGTATTTT. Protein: CAIKAGSTDTQYF.

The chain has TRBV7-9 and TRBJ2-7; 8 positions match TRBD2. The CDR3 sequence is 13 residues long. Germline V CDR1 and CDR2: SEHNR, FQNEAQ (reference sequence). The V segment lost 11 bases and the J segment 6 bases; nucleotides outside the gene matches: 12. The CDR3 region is CAAQVGGAGEQYF. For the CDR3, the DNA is TGTGCCGCCCAGGTCGGGGGGGCCGGCGAGCAGTACTTC.

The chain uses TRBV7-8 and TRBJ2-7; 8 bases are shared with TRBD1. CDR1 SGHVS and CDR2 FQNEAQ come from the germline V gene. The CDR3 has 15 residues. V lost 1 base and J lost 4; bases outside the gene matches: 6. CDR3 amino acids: CASSLVARGLYEQYF. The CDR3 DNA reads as TGTGCCAGCAGCTTAGTGGCCAGGGGGCTGTACGAGCAGTACTTC.

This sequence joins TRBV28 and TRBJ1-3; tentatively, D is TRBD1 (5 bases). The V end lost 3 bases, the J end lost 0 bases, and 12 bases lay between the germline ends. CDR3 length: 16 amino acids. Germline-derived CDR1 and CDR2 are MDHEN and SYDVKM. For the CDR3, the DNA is TGTGCCAGCAGTTTGACGGGACTCGGCTCTGGAAACACCATATATTTT. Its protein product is CASSLTGLGSGNTIYF.

The CDR3 loop reads CASSRTGGNSEQYF. As DNA, the CDR3 is TGTGCCAGCTCTCGGACAGGGGGAAACTCCGAGCAGTACTTC. The genes are TRBV18 and TRBJ2-7; 10 nucleotides agree with TRBD1. Germline lookup yields CDR1 KGHSH and CDR2 LQKENI. The CDR3 covers 14 residues. Trimming at V came to 6 bases and at J to 6 bases, leaving 8 bases not matched to a gene.

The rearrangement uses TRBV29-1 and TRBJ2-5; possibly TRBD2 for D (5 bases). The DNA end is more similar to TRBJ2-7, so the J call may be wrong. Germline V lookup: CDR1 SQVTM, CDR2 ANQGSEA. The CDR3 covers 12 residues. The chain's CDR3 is CSVEAGGYEQYF. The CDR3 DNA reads TGCAGCGTTGAAGCAGGAGGTTACGAGCAGTACTTC.

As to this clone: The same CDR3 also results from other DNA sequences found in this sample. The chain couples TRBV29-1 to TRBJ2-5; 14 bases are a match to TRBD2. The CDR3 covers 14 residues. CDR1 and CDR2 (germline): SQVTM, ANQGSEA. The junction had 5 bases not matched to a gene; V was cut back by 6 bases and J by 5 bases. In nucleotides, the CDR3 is TGCAGCGTCGGACTAGCGGGAGGCGGTGAGACCCAGTACTTC. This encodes CSVGLAGGGETQYF. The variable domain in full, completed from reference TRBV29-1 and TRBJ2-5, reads SAVISQKPSRDICQRGTSLTIQCQVDSQVTMMFWYRQQPGQSLTLIATANQGSEATYESGFVIDKFPISRPNLTFSTLTVSNMSPEDSSIYLCSVGLAGGGETQYFGPGTRLLVL.

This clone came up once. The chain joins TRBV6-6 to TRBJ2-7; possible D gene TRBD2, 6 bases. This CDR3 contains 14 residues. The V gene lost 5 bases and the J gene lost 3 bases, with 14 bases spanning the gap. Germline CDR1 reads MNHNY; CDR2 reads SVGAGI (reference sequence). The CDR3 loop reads CASSPTGLNYEQYF. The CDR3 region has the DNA TGTGCCAGCAGTCCAACAGGACTAAACTACGAGCAGTACTTC.

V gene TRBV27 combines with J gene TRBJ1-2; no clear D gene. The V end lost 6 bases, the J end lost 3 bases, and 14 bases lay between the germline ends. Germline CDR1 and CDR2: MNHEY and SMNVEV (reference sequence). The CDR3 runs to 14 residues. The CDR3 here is CASSLKLEHYGYTF. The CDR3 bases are TGTGCCAGCAGCCTGAAGTTGGAACACTATGGCTACACCTTC.

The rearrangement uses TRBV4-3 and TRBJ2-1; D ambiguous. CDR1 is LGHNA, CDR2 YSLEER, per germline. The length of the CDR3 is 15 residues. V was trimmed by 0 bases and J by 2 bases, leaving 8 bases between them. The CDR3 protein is CASSQEALAYNEQFF. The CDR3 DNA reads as TGCGCCAGCAGCCAAGAGGCCCTCGCCTACAATGAGCAGTTCTTC.

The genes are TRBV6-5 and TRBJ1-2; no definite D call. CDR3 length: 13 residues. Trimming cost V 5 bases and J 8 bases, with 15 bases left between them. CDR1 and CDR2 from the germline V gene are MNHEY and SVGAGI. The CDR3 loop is CASSPPNSVGYTF. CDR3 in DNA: TGTGCCAGCAGTCCCCCCAACAGCGTCGGCTACACCTTC.

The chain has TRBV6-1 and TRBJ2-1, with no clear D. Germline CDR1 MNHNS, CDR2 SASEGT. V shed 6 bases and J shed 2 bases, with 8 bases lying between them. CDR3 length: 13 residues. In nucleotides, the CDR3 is TGTGCCAGCAGGCGGCAAGCCTACAATGAGCAGTTCTTC. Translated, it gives CASRRQAYNEQFF.

CDR3 residues: CAWSDRGRQPQHF. The CDR3 DNA reads as TGTGCCTGGAGTGATCGGGGCCGTCAGCCCCAGCATTTT. V usage is TRBV30 and J usage is TRBJ1-5; tentatively, D is TRBD1 (5 bases). V shed 1 base and J shed 6 bases, with 10 bases lying between them. Germline V CDR1 and CDR2: GTSNPN, SVGIG (reference sequence). CDR3 length: 13 amino acids.

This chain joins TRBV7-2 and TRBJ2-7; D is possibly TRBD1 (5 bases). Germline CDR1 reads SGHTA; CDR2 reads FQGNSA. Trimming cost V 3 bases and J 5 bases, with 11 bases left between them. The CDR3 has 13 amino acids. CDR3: CASSLVRANEQYF. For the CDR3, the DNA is TGTGCCAGCAGCTTGGTCAGGGCCAACGAGCAGTACTTC.

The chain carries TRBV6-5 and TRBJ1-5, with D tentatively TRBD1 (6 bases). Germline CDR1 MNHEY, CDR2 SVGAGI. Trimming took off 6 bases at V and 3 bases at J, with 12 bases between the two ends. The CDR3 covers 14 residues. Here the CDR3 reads CASRRTGINQPQHF. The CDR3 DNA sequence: TGTGCCAGCAGACGAACAGGGATCAATCAGCCCCAGCATTTT.